The rows below give T cell receptor beta chains drawn from one sample of a study of neurological immune-mediated disorders. Via MiXCR, TCRdb re-called the 5' RACE reads, giving one row per CDR3 protein. Of 45,000 to 60,000 distinct CDR3 sequences listed, about 13% were seen once; the top ten hold 7.5% to 9.5%. The sample consisted of PBMCs. These TCRs come from a male donor with HTLV-1-associated myelopathy (HAM/TSP). Both conserved end residues are part of each CDR3. The D gene is left open where the match is weak. A clone size is listed for some rows: how often the clone was seen (once, few, many), or a class if it is expanded.

NA | TRBJ2-2 | TRBV9 | NA | CASSVSPRADTGELFF | TGTGCCAGCAGCGTAAGTCCCAGGGCGGACACCGGGGAGCTGTTTTTT
TRBD2 | TRBJ2-1 | TRBV7-9 | many | CASSFTSGENEQFF | TGTGCCAGCAGCTTCACTAGCGGGGAGAATGAGCAGTTCTTC
TRBD1 | TRBJ2-7 | TRBV5-1 | many | CASSLADRVDEQYF | TGCGCCAGCAGCTTGGCCGACAGGGTAGACGAGCAGTACTTC
NA | TRBJ2-1 | TRBV5-1 | many | CASSQGGNNEQFF | TGCGCCAGTTCACAGGGAGGCAACAATGAGCAGTTCTTC
NA | TRBJ2-7 | TRBV12-3/TRBV12-4 | many | CASSERRGYEQYF | TGTGCCAGCAGTGAAAGACGAGGGTACGAGCAGTACTTC
NA | TRBJ1-2 | TRBV12-3/TRBV12-4 | many | CASVLGQGRNYGYTF | TGTGCCAGCGTCCTCGGGCAGGGGCGGAACTATGGCTACACCTTC
TRBD2 | TRBJ2-5 | TRBV6-5 | NA | CASSLGLGGDTQYF | TGTGCCAGCAGTTTGGGACTAGGGGGAGATACCCAGTACTTC
NA | TRBJ2-7 | TRBV5-1 | many | CASSLDIYEQYF | TGCGCCAGCAGCTTAGACATCTACGAGCAGTACTTC
NA | TRBJ1-1 | TRBV12-3/TRBV12-4 | NA | CASSPDGLTTFF | TGTGCCAGCAGTCCGGACGGCTTAACAACTTTCTTT
NA | TRBJ1-6 | TRBV27 | many | CASSLSQGSPLHF | TGTGCCAGCAGTTTATCGCAGGGGTCACCCCTCCACTTT
NA | TRBJ1-2 | TRBV28 | many | CASSPVLWRWAKF | TGTGCCAGCAGTCCCGTCCTATGGAGATGGGCAAAGTTC
NA | TRBJ1-2 | TRBV7-8 | many | CASSRTNYGYTF | TGTGCCAGCAGCCGGACCAACTATGGCTACACCTTC
NA | TRBJ2-7 | TRBV6-6 | many | CASRGQKWDGYYEQYF | TGTGCCAGCAGGGGCCAGAAGTGGGACGGCTACTACGAGCAGTACTTC
TRBD1 | TRBJ2-7 | TRBV27 | NA | CASSSGGSGQGAREQYF | TGTGCCAGCAGTTCCGGGGGTTCGGGACAGGGAGCAAGAGAGCAGTACTTC
NA | TRBJ2-3 | TRBV14 | many | CASSQGMTANTQYF | TGTGCCAGCAGCCAAGGGATGACGGCAAATACGCAGTATTTT
NA | TRBJ2-1 | TRBV20-1 | many | CSARGFDSISYNEQFF | TGCAGTGCTAGAGGATTCGACAGCATATCCTACAATGAGCAGTTCTTC
NA | TRBJ2-3 | TRBV7-2 | many | CASSLLQGDTQYF | TGTGCCAGCAGCTTACTACAGGGAGATACGCAGTATTTT
NA | TRBJ2-6 | TRBV11-2 | many | CASSLGRGHSGANVLTF | TGTGCCAGCAGCTTAGGTCGGGGCCACTCTGGGGCCAACGTCCTGACTTTC
NA | TRBJ2-3 | TRBV5-1 | many | CASSLVAASRSTDTQYF | TGCGCCAGCAGCTTGGTGGCAGCTTCTAGGAGCACAGATACGCAGTATTTT
NA | TRBJ1-5 | TRBV5-6 | few | CASSIQGQPQHF | TGTGCCAGCAGCATACAGGGCCAGCCCCAGCATTTT
TRBD1 | TRBJ2-7 | TRBV7-6 | NA | CASSPRQGAQREQYF | TGTGCCAGCAGCCCTAGACAGGGGGCGCAGCGGGAGCAGTACTTC
TRBD2 | TRBJ2-2 | TRBV20-1 | many | CSGTSRTGELFF | TGCAGTGGGACTAGCCGGACCGGGGAGCTGTTTTTT
TRBD1 | TRBJ2-5 | TRBV7-2 | many | CASSPGTGIDGTQYF | TGTGCCAGCAGCCCCGGGACAGGGATTGACGGGACCCAGTACTTC
TRBD1 | TRBJ2-1 | TRBV7-3 | NA | CASSARQGSEQFF | TGTGCCAGCAGCGCTCGACAGGGGAGTGAGCAGTTCTTC
NA | TRBJ2-7 | TRBV20-1 | many | CSAREGFYEQYF | TGCAGTGCTAGAGAGGGCTTCTACGAGCAGTACTTC
NA | TRBJ1-2 | TRBV9 | many | CASSDQGRANYGYTF | TGTGCCAGCAGCGACCAGGGTAGGGCTAACTATGGCTACACCTTC
NA | TRBJ1-6 | TRBV27 | many | CASSIQNSYNSPLHF | TGTGCCAGCAGTATACAGAACTCCTATAATTCACCCCTCCACTTT
NA | TRBJ1-1 | TRBV15 | many | CATSTQTVRGTEAFF | TGTGCCACCAGCACTCAGACAGTTAGAGGCACTGAAGCTTTCTTT
NA | TRBJ2-3 | TRBV28 | many | CASSFVRGAPSTDTQYF | TGTGCCAGCAGTTTTGTAAGGGGCGCCCCTAGCACAGATACGCAGTATTTT
NA | TRBJ2-5 | TRBV3-1 | many | CASSLSAGAQETQYF | TGTGCCAGCAGCCTTTCGGCGGGGGCCCAAGAGACCCAGTACTTC
TRBD1 | TRBJ2-5 | TRBV5-1 | many | CASSPTGVETQYF | TGCGCCAGCAGCCCGACAGGGGTAGAGACCCAGTACTTC
TRBD1 | TRBJ2-7 | TRBV9 | once | CASRAGQGTYEQYF | TGTGCCAGCAGAGCGGGACAGGGTACCTACGAGCAGTACTTC
NA | TRBJ2-6 | TRBV5-5 | many | CASSLELGRNSGANVLTF | TGTGCCAGCAGCTTGGAGCTCGGACGGAACTCTGGGGCCAACGTCCTGACTTTC
NA | TRBJ2-2 | TRBV12-5 | many | CASGLQNTGELFF | TGTGCTAGTGGTTTGCAGAACACCGGGGAGCTGTTTTTT
NA | TRBJ1-2 | TRBV6-5 | few | CASSPPSGTLWSGYTF | TGTGCCAGCAGCCCTCCCTCCGGGACCCTCTGGAGTGGCTACACCTTC
NA | TRBJ1-1 | TRBV20-1 | few | CSAQSWGPNTEAFF | TGCAGTGCTCAGAGCTGGGGCCCAAACACTGAAGCTTTCTTT
NA | TRBJ2-1 | TRBV5-1 | many | CASSLRGIDNEQFF | TGCGCCAGCAGCTTGAGGGGGATCGACAATGAGCAGTTCTTC
TRBD2 | TRBJ2-3 | TRBV10-3 | many | CASTIEAGDTQYF | TGTGCCAGCACGATTGAAGCGGGGGATACGCAGTATTTT
TRBD1 | TRBJ1-4 | TRBV28 | many | CASSTGQREKLFF | TGTGCCAGCAGCACGGGACAGCGGGAAAAACTGTTTTTT
NA | TRBJ2-1 | TRBV6-2/TRBV6-3 | many | CASSYRGTPSYNEQFF | TGTGCCAGCAGTTACCGTGGGACACCTTCCTACAATGAGCAGTTCTTC
NA | TRBJ2-5 | TRBV24-1 | many | CATSFGEETQYF | TGTGCCACCAGTTTCGGGGAAGAGACCCAGTACTTC
TRBD1 | TRBJ2-7 | TRBV5-1 | many | CASSPGQGHEQYF | TGCGCCAGCAGCCCGGGACAGGGCCACGAGCAGTACTTC
TRBD1 | TRBJ2-5 | TRBV5-1 | NA | CASSLYTGGDGAQETQYF | TGCGCCAGCAGCTTGTATACAGGGGGCGATGGGGCCCAAGAGACCCAGTACTTC
TRBD1 | TRBJ2-7 | TRBV15 | many | CATSRARTGGYEQYF | TGTGCCACCAGCAGAGCCCGGACAGGGGGATACGAGCAGTACTTC
TRBD2 | TRBJ2-7 | TRBV20-1 | many | CSGRGAGVFYEQYF | TGCAGTGGTAGAGGAGCGGGGGTTTTCTACGAGCAGTACTTC
NA | TRBJ1-2 | TRBV4-1 | many | CASSHPPHTFYGYTF | TGCGCCAGCAGCCATCCTCCCCACACCTTCTATGGCTACACCTTC
NA | TRBJ1-2 | TRBV25-1 | many | CASSDSGEWGYTF | TGTGCCAGCAGTGACTCAGGGGAGTGGGGCTACACCTTC
TRBD1 | TRBJ1-4 | TRBV20-1 | NA | CSAREQGAREKLFF | TGCAGTGCTAGAGAACAGGGGGCGCGGGAAAAACTGTTTTTT
NA | TRBJ1-1 | TRBV29-1 | many | CSVETAYEAFF | TGCAGCGTTGAGACAGCTTACGAAGCTTTCTTT
TRBD1 | TRBJ1-5 | TRBV9 | many | CASSPQGVSNQPQHF | TGTGCCAGCAGCCCCCAGGGGGTGAGCAATCAGCCCCAGCATTTT
TRBD2 | TRBJ2-1 | TRBV5-6 | many | CASSSLAGGFYEQFF | TGTGCCAGCAGCTCCCTAGCGGGGGGGTTCTATGAGCAGTTCTTC
TRBD2 | TRBJ2-3 | TRBV15 | many | CATSRDSGGADTQYF | TGTGCCACCAGCAGAGATAGCGGGGGGGCAGATACGCAGTATTTT
NA | TRBJ1-1 | TRBV4-3 | many | CASSQGHQLNTEAFF | TGCGCCAGCAGCCAAGGTCACCAACTGAACACTGAAGCTTTCTTT
NA | TRBJ1-5 | TRBV3-1 | many | CASSHRWDQPQHF | TGTGCCAGCAGCCATCGCTGGGATCAGCCCCAGCATTTT
NA | TRBJ2-3 | TRBV5-5 | many | CASSSLTGAPTDTQYF | TGTGCCAGCAGCTCCTTGACGGGGGCCCCCACAGATACGCAGTATTTT
NA | TRBJ1-2 | TRBV20-1 | many | CSAKVVGDSNYGYTF | TGCAGTGCCAAAGTAGTCGGGGACTCTAACTATGGCTACACCTTC
NA | TRBJ2-1 | TRBV7-9 | few | CVSSAPGWQFF | TGTGTCAGCAGTGCACCAGGGTGGCAGTTCTTC
NA | TRBJ2-5 | TRBV5-5 | many | CASSTQGIGGRRSRETQYF | TGTGCCAGCAGCACCCAAGGGATCGGGGGCCGACGATCTAGAGAGACCCAGTACTTC